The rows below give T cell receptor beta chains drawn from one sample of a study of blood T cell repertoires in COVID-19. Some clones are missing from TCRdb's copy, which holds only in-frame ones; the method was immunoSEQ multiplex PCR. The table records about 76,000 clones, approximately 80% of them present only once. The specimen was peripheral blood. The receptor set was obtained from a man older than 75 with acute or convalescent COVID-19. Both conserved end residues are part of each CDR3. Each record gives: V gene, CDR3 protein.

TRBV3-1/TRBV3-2 CASSLGNRNIVAFF
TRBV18 CASSPMDTSNTEAFF
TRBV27 CASSFSGTSTDTQYF
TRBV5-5 CASSLGGQGNQPQHF
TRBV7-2 CASSLTFRSPNYGYTF
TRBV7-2 CASSLGWRETQYF
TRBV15 CATSLSSYNSPLHF
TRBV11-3 CASSLQYQGLGTGELFF
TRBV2 CASSLGGSTDTQYF
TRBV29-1 CSVGQAPYEQYF
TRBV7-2 CASSLEGQTSYEQYF
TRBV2 CASSRQGLAAYNEQFF
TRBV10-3 CAISDGGNGYTF
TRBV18 CASSPPTSGTETQYF
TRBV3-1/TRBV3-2 CASSQGPGTSEPTHTQYF
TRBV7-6 CASSLDEARNEKLFF
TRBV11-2 CASSYRQNSYNEQFF
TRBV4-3 CASSQGIGGGYIYGYTF
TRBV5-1 CASSLNRDYNSPLHF
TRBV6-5 CASSWGTSGNEQYF
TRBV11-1 CASSPGLAGGDEQFF
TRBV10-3 CAISESGGSNTGELFF
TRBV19 CASSIGQVMNTEAFF
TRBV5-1 CASRETDNQPQHF
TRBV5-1 CASSLAELVTNTEAFF
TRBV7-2 CASSLDRVRNQPQHF
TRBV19 CASSDGQGNSPLHF
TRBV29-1 CSVDNDRGRAYEQYF
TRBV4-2 CASSQAALLNYGYTF
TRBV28 CASRSSYSNQPQHF
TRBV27 CASRRLDYEQYF
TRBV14 CASSRNQGLGYTF
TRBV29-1 CSGNLGVIGTEAFF
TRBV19 CPSRTPGGGLGNTEAFF
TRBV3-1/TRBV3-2 CASSQEQNTEAFF
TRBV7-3 CASSLTGQGALDTQYF
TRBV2 CASSGLPSGNTIYF
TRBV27 CASSEQGGNTEAFF
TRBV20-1 CSVAVNYGYTF
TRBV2 CASSEGTERGDF
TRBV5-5 CGQGPLYNEQFF
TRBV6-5 CASSWTGGPQETQYF
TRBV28 CASSLAGTGTIQPQHF
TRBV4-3 CASSQDHGAFYGYTF
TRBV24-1 CATMEGARETQYF
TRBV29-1 CSVDGVKDTQYF
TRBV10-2 CASRSGRLSVDEQYF
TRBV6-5 CASTRPDTTSPLHF
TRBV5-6 CASSTGTGDQPQHF
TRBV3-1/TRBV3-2 CASSHVWTGMYEQYF
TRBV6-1 CASSELGQGLIYGYTF
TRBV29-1 CSVERGYTEAFF
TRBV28 CASTTGTVNTEAFF
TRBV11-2 CASSFVFSLNSPLHF
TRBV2 CASRVQGIDTGELFF